The next 13 T cell receptor beta chains were all read from a single sample in a study of CD4 and CD8 cells across lung adenocarcinoma regions. In TCRdb, the PCR reads were re-called with MiXCR into one record per CDR3 protein. The sample carries 20,000 or so distinct CDR3 sequences, about 50% recorded once. Sequenced material: CD8+ T cells from the margin of a lung tumor. The source is a male donor with lung adenocarcinoma. The CD4 and CD8 labels of this study may be unreliable.

V usage is TRBV11-3 and J usage is TRBJ2-3; no clear D. CDR1 and CDR2 from the germline V gene are SGHNT and YENEEA. Trimming left V 4 bases short and J 4 bases short, with 12 bases between. The CDR3 is made up of 14 amino acids. The DNA for the CDR3 is TGTGCCAGCAGCTCCCGGGTCGCGCCAGATACGCAGTATTTT. It codes for CASSSRVAPDTQYF.

The chain uses TRBV9 and TRBJ2-3; perhaps D is TRBD1 or TRBD2 (5 bases each). The germline CDR1 and CDR2 sequences are SGDLS and YYNGEE. This CDR3 is built from 16 residues. The V end was cut by 3 bases, the J end by 1 base, with 15 bases between. Here the CDR3 DNA reads TGTGCCAGCAGCGGGGGCCTGGGTAGCGGCACAGATACGCAGTATTTT. This translates into CASSGGLGSGTDTQYF.

The chain uses TRBV4-2 and TRBJ2-1, with 8 nucleotides matching TRBD2. The DNA end lines up better with TRBJ2-7; the J call may be wrong. This CDR3 region has 16 residues. The germline V gene encodes CDR1 LGHNA and CDR2 YNFKEQ. CDR3 coding DNA: TGTGCCAGCAGCCAAGAGTTAGGGACTAGGGACTACGAGCAGTACTTC. It is translated as CASSQELGTRDYEQYF.

This clonotype was seen more than once but under ten times. The genes are TRBV27 and TRBJ2-5; D gene ambiguous. This CDR3 is built from 14 residues. V dropped 5 bases and J dropped 2 bases, with 12 bases sitting between them. Germline-derived CDR1 and CDR2 are MNHEY and SMNVEV (reference sequence). For the CDR3, the DNA is TGTGCCAGCAGTAGTGGTAGACTGCAAGAGACCCAGTACTTC. Amino acid sequence: CASSSGRLQETQYF.

This chain uses TRBV10-2 with TRBJ2-1, with 11 positions matching TRBD2. With 3 bases clipped from V and 15 bases from J, the junction kept 19 bases outside the gene matches. Per germline, CDR1 WSHSY and CDR2 SAAADI. CDR3 length: 17 residues. CDR3 region: CASSDPGSSGRSQHRFF. DNA for the CDR3: TGCGCCAGCAGTGATCCCGGCTCTAGCGGGAGGTCTCAGCACCGGTTCTTC.

The rearrangement joins TRBV12-3 or TRBV12-4 to TRBJ2-5, with D possibly matching TRBD1 (5 bases). The V and J ends lost 5 bases and 5 bases respectively, with 9 bases between them. The CDR3 length is 12 residues. CDR3 protein: CASSKGMETQYF. CDR3 DNA: TGTGCCAGCAGTAAGGGGATGGAGACCCAGTACTTC.

The sample holds a few counts of this clonotype. CDR3 protein: CAGTGLGAKNTQYF. CDR3 bases: TGTGCCGGCACGGGGCTGGGAGCCAAAAACACGCAGTACTTC. The genes are TRBV6-1 and TRBJ2-4; TRBD1 or TRBD2 may be the D gene (5 bases each). This CDR3 is 14 amino acids long. The V end lost 11 bases, the J end lost 13 bases, and 27 bases lay between the germline ends. CDR1 is MNHNS, CDR2 SASEGT, per germline.

This clonotype was detected many times. This sequence joins TRBV7-6 and TRBJ2-1; tentative D call: TRBD2 (6 bases). This CDR3 region has 16 residues. Germline V gene data show CDR1 as SGHVS and CDR2 as FNYEAQ. Trimming took 5 bases from V and 5 from J, leaving 19 bases between them. CDR3: CASSKRGDRGNNEQFF. DNA for the CDR3: TGTGCCAGCAGCAAGCGCGGGGACCGGGGAAACAATGAGCAGTTCTTC.

The chain couples TRBV12-3 or TRBV12-4 to TRBJ2-3, with D perhaps TRBD1 or TRBD2 (5 bases each). The CDR3 runs to 15 residues. V was cut by 4 bases and J by 12 bases, with 23 bases left in between. The CDR3 DNA reads as TGTGCCAGCAGTTCGGGGCTGGCCCGCACAAACATTCAGTATTTT. This encodes CASSSGLARTNIQYF.

This clonotype was recorded a few times. The chain uses TRBV3-1 and TRBJ2-1; D might be TRBD1 or TRBD2, each matching 5 bases. The CDR3 covers 15 residues. V lost 4 bases, J lost 7 bases, and 17 bases lay in between. Germline V lookup: CDR1 LGHDT, CDR2 YNNKEL (reference sequence). The CDR3, as DNA: TGTGCCAGCAGCCCAGAGGGGCTAGATAAGAATGAGCAGTTCTTC. Its protein is CASSPEGLDKNEQFF.

Sample share makes this clonotype medium-sized (0.01 to 0.1%). The CDR3 region is CASLRLLGREGRGDTQYF. For the CDR3, the DNA is TGTGCCAGCCTTCGATTATTAGGGCGGGAGGGCCGGGGAGATACGCAGTATTTT. The chain uses TRBV6-1 and TRBJ2-3; 9 nucleotides align to TRBD2. The CDR3 spans 18 residues. Trimming at V came to 8 bases and at J to 5 bases, leaving 20 bases not matched to a gene. CDR1 and CDR2 from the germline V gene are MNHNS and SASEGT.

On this clonotype itself: An end of the junction differs from the germline gene, which may be a read error. This chain uses TRBV6-1 with TRBJ2-3, with 9 bases that match TRBD1. Germline V gene data show CDR1 as MNHNS and CDR2 as SASEGT. The CDR3 sequence is 14 residues long. CDR3 sequence (DNA): TGTGCCAGCAGCCAGGACAGGGGCCTAGATACGCAGTTCTTT. This gives the protein CASSQDRGLDTQFF.

This clonotype was picked up a small number of times. Likely a read error: the CDR3 ends without its conserved phenylalanine or tryptophan. Because the CDR3's place on the DNA is in doubt, the DNA is left out and the CDR3 is given as listed by TCRdb. This sequence joins TRBV3-1 and TRBJ2-5. Germline loops: CDR1 LGHDT, CDR2 YNNKEL (reference sequence). The CDR3 is 12 residues long, ends included. CDR3 residues: CACGPDLTPAKG.